This is a list of T cell receptor beta chains from one sample in a study of cytomegalovirus exposure and HLA in healthy donors. Sequenced by immunoSEQ multiplex PCR; TCRdb stores in-frame clones only, minus some. The sample includes around 150,000 clones, 70% to 80% of them seen just once. Sample: PBMCs. Source of these receptors: a man aged 45 to 65 in good health and CMV-seropositive. CDR3s include the opening cysteine and the closing phenylalanine or tryptophan. A D gene is named only where the DNA matches it firmly. Part of the rows lack a size; the others show once, few, many or a class for expanded clones.

TRBV6-1	TRBJ2-7	NA	TRBD2	TGTGCCAGCAGTGAATTGCGGGGGACGGTAGCCTACGAGCAGTACTTC	CASSELRGTVAYEQYF
TRBV7-9	TRBJ1-1	NA	TRBD1	TGTGCCAGCAGCAAAGACAGGGTGGCTGAAGCTTTCTTT	CASSKDRVAEAFF
TRBV7-9	TRBJ2-3	once	TRBD1	TGTGCCAGCAGCCGAGGACAGGGGGCCACAGATACGCAGTATTTT	CASSRGQGATDTQYF
TRBV5-1	TRBJ2-2	NA	NA	TGCGCCAGCAGCTTGGATGGACTACGGGGCAACACCGGGGAGCTGTTTTTT	CASSLDGLRGNTGELFF
TRBV4-3	TRBJ1-1	NA	NA	TGCGCCAGCAGCCGTGACAGCCGACAAGCTTTCTTT	CASSRDSRQAFF
TRBV28	TRBJ1-2	few	TRBD1	TGTGCCAGCAGTTTTGGGGACAGATCCTACACCTTC	CASSFGDRSYTF
TRBV5-1	TRBJ2-3	few	TRBD2	TGCGCCAGCAGCACACCCCTAGCGGGGGGAACCACAGATACGCAGTATTTT	CASSTPLAGGTTDTQYF
TRBV27	TRBJ1-2	NA	NA	TGTGCCAGCAGTTTCGGGGGGGCAAGGGGGATCACCTTC	CASSFGGARGITF
TRBV6-1	TRBJ2-3	NA	TRBD2	TGTGCCAGCAGTGCTCCCTCGCGGGGGGGCCAGTTCGGTAGCACAGATACGCAGTATTTT	CASSAPSRGGQFGSTDTQYF
TRBV6-6	TRBJ1-3	once	TRBD1	TGTGCCAGCAACCATCGACAGGGGATATTCGGAAACACCATATATTTT	CASNHRQGIFGNTIYF
TRBV27	TRBJ2-7	NA	NA	TGTGCCAGCAGAACTCTAGGGGTCGAGCAGTACTTC	CASRTLGVEQYF
TRBV7-2	TRBJ2-2	few	TRBD1	TGTGCCAGCAGCCGTGCCGTTGACAGGGGGACCGGGGAGCTGTTTTTT	CASSRAVDRGTGELFF
TRBV11-2	TRBJ2-7	NA	NA	TGTGCCAGCAGCTTAGTCCAGGGTCACGAGCAGTACTTC	CASSLVQGHEQYF
TRBV28	TRBJ1-4	NA	NA	TGTGCCAGCAGTCCACCGACAGTAACAACTAATGAAAAACTGTTTTTT	CASSPPTVTTNEKLFF
TRBV5-4	TRBJ1-2	NA	TRBD1	TGTGCCAGCAGCTTGGCGCCACCTCCTCTAGGGGGCGCGTATGGCTACACCTTC	CASSLAPPPLGGAYGYTF
TRBV6-1	TRBJ1-5	NA	NA	TGTGCCAGCAGTGATATGGACAGTAATCAGCCCCAGCATTTT	CASSDMDSNQPQHF
TRBV25-1	TRBJ1-2	few	NA	TGTGCCAGCAGTCAGGCAGGGAGGAACTATGGCTACACCTTC	CASSQAGRNYGYTF
TRBV4-2	TRBJ1-1	few	NA	TGTGCCAGCAGCCAAGTGGGGGGGAACAGTCGGGTGGCTTTCTTT	CASSQVGGNSRVAFF
TRBV7-9	TRBJ2-3	NA	NA	TGTGCCAGCAGCTTAGCGGGCTACGCCACAGATACGCAGTATTTT	CASSLAGYATDTQYF
TRBV27	TRBJ1-5	few	NA	TGTGCCAGCAGTTCGGGCAGGGGTCAGCCCCAGCATTTT	CASSSGRGQPQHF
TRBV9	TRBJ2-3	few	NA	TGTGCCAGCAGCATTAGCAATACGCAGTATTTT	CASSISNTQYF
TRBV29-1	TRBJ2-3	NA	NA	TGCAGCGTTGAGCTTAGGGACAAGGGGACAGATACGCAGTATTTT	CSVELRDKGTDTQYF
TRBV4-3	TRBJ2-2	NA	TRBD1	TGCGCCAGCAGTCCCCGGACAGGGATTTTGAACACCGGGGAGCTGTTTTTT	CASSPRTGILNTGELFF
TRBV13	TRBJ1-6	NA	NA	TGTGCCAGCAGCTTCAGAACCGGGTCATATAATTCACCCCTCCACTTT	CASSFRTGSYNSPLHF
TRBV5-6	TRBJ2-7	NA	NA	TGTGCCAGCAGAATAAGGGGGGGGGACGAGCAGTACTTC	CASRIRGGDEQYF
TRBV7-2	TRBJ2-1	NA	NA	TGTGCCAGCAGCCCCCGGCGGGACGCACACAATGAGCAGTTCTTC	CASSPRRDAHNEQFF
TRBV9	TRBJ1-2	NA	NA	TGTGCCAGCAGCGTAGACGGGGGGGTAATCTATGGCTACACCTTC	CASSVDGGVIYGYTF
TRBV7-2	TRBJ2-3	NA	NA	TGTGCCAGCAGCTCCCTAACCCGGGGGGCGGATACGCAGTATTTT	CASSSLTRGADTQYF
TRBV29-1	TRBJ2-3	NA	TRBD1	TGCAGCGTGGGGGGGGGACAGGGAATGGTGGCAGATACGCAGTATTTT	CSVGGGQGMVADTQYF
TRBV5-1	TRBJ2-1	NA	TRBD2	TGCGCCAGCAGCTTGGATCGATCCGGGGCTAGCGGAGGCCACAATGAGCAGTTCTTC	CASSLDRSGASGGHNEQFF
TRBV10-3	TRBJ1-6	NA	TRBD1	TGTGCCATGTCCGCAGGGGGCTATAATTCACCCCTCCACTTT	CAMSAGGYNSPLHF
TRBV10-3	TRBJ2-5	NA	NA	TGTGCCAGCGCGTCAACCCAAGAGACCCAGTACTTC	CASASTQETQYF
TRBV5-8	TRBJ2-3	NA	NA	TGTGCCAGCAGCTTCAGAACAGGTCCAGATACGCAGTATTTT	CASSFRTGPDTQYF
TRBV7-6	TRBJ2-3	NA	TRBD2	TGTGCCAGCAGCCCGAGCGGGGGCACAGATACGCAGTATTTT	CASSPSGGTDTQYF
TRBV4-3	TRBJ2-5	few	NA	TGCGCCAGCAGCCACACAGTAATAAAGGCCCCACCCAGAGAGACCCAGTACTTC	CASSHTVIKAPPRETQYF
TRBV7-2	TRBJ1-1	few	NA	TGTGCCAGCAGCCGTCGGTATGGTGAAGCTTTCTTT	CASSRRYGEAFF
TRBV19	TRBJ1-1	NA	TRBD1	TGTGCCAGTAGTGTACTTCAGGGGGTAGACACTGAAGCTTTCTTT	CASSVLQGVDTEAFF
TRBV28	TRBJ1-5	NA	TRBD1	TGTGCCAGCATCTCGGGACAGGGGGGGACTCAGCCCCAGCATTTT	CASISGQGGTQPQHF
TRBV29-1	TRBJ1-1	NA	NA	TGCAGCGTTATCGGGTATTCCACTGAAGCTTTCTTT	CSVIGYSTEAFF
TRBV4-3	TRBJ1-1	NA	NA	TGCGCCAGCAGCCAAGATCTGGGGACTTCCACTGAAGCTTTCTTT	CASSQDLGTSTEAFF